The 12 T cell receptor beta chains in this list originate from one sample, sequenced in a study of tumor-infiltrating lymphocytes in primary liver carcinoma. Unsorted whole blood yielded the blood RNA, and germline DNA was also extracted. With roughly 500 ng total RNA as template and a constant-region primer, TCR beta cDNA was made. Three nested multiplex PCR rounds, a slightly modified ARM-PCR method, built the TCR beta libraries. In the first two PCR rounds, TRBV1-TRBV30 forward primers were paired with a C-beta reverse primer, and each round lasted roughly 10 cycles. A single record per CDR3 protein comes from TCRdb applying MiXCR to the multiplex PCR reads. The sample yields about 330,000 distinct CDR3 sequences, less than 75% seen once. The sample taken for sequencing was peripheral blood. All receptors come from a man in his forties or fifties with primary liver carcinoma and hepatitis B virus infection.

About this clonotype itself: A read error may be the cause here, since a much bigger clone is one base away. This chain links TRBV6-6 with TRBJ2-7, with TRBD1 matching over 11 bases. Germline CDR1 is MNHNY and CDR2 is SVGAGI (reference sequence). The CDR3 loop spans 15 amino acids. After removal of 5 bases from V and 4 bases from J, the junction contained 7 bases not matched to a gene. The CDR3 reads CASSDPDRGRYEQYF. CDR3 sequence (DNA): TGTGCCAGCAGTGACCCGGACAGGGGGCGGTACGAGCAGTACTTC.

This chain uses TRBV4-3 with TRBJ2-4, with 8 bases fitting TRBD1. The CDR3 is 16 amino acids. With 1 base clipped from V and 5 bases from J, the junction kept 7 bases outside the gene matches. The germline gives CDR1 LGHNA, CDR2 YSLEER. CDR3 in amino acids: CASSQVSGQGENIQYF. The CDR3 DNA sequence: TGCGCCAGCAGCCAAGTTAGCGGACAGGGAGAAAACATTCAGTACTTC.

This clonotype turned up a few times. This chain uses TRBV6-6 with TRBJ2-7; 7 nucleotides agree with TRBD1. Germline CDR1 MNHNY, CDR2 SVGAGI (reference sequence). V was pared by 1 base and J by 4 bases, with 7 bases of the junction left unmatched. The CDR3 has 15 residues. The CDR3 reads CASSYLGQVVYEQYF. DNA for the CDR3: TGTGCCAGCAGTTACTTAGGACAGGTGGTTTACGAGCAGTACTTC.

This clonotype was seen more than once but under ten times. The DNA for the CDR3 is TGCGCCAGCAGCCATCAACGGACAGGTTCCTACGAGCAGTACTTC. The encoded protein is CASSHQRTGSYEQYF. The chain carries TRBV4-1 and TRBJ2-7; TRBD1 aligns across 7 bases. The V gene's germline CDR1 is MGHRA and CDR2 YSYEKL. The CDR3 covers 15 residues. Trimming cost V 3 bases and J 1 base; bases outside gene matches: 6.

This clonotype turned up a few times. At one of its ends the junction is not consistent with the germline gene, which may arise from a read error. This sequence joins TRBV11-2 and TRBJ2-5; unclear D gene. Germline-derived CDR1 and CDR2 are SGHAT and FQNNGV. This CDR3 region has 11 residues. The CDR3 sequence: CVSSLQQTQYF. For the CDR3, the DNA is TGTGTCAGCAGCTTACAACAGACCCAATACTTC.

There are many counts of this clonotype. The V gene is TRBV14, the J gene TRBJ2-3; D is undetermined. Trimming removed 2 bases at V and 4 bases at J, with 7 bases between. Germline V gene data show CDR1 as SGHDN and CDR2 as FVKESK. This CDR3 has 13 residues. The CDR3 loop is CASSQWGADTQYF. The CDR3 DNA follows: TGTGCCAGCAGCCAATGGGGTGCAGATACGCAGTATTTT.

This clonotype was detected a few times. One end of the junction does not line up with germline, which may come from a read error. The V and J genes are TRBV6-1 and TRBJ1-5; no clear D gene. Germline CDR1 reads MNHNS; CDR2 reads SASEGT. The CDR3 has 14 amino acids. The CDR3 reads CASNEAWEGQPQHF. CDR3 in DNA: TGTGCCAGCAATGAAGCATGGGAGGGACAGCCCCAGCATTTT.

This clonotype was picked up many times. The J gene is TRBJ2-7, the V gene TRBV5-5; TRBD2 agrees at 7 bases. This CDR3 contains 15 residues. Per germline, CDR1 SGHKS and CDR2 YYEKEE (reference sequence). The J segment lost 2 bases and the V segment lost 1 base, leaving 6 bases of the junction unmatched. Written as DNA, the CDR3 is TGTGCCAGCAGCTTGACTAGCGCCAAAGCCTACGAGCAGTACTTC. Translation: CASSLTSAKAYEQYF. Full variable domain (remainder filled in from reference TRBV5-5 and TRBJ2-7): DAGVTQSPTHLIKTRGQQVTLRCSPISGHKSVSWYQQVLGQGPQFIFQYYEKEERGRGNFPDRFSARQFPNYSSELNVNALLLGDSALYLCASSLTSAKAYEQYFGPGTRLTVT.

This chain's CDR3 is CAISDKGQGSANEKLFF. Here the CDR3 DNA reads TGTGCCATCAGTGATAAGGGACAGGGATCAGCTAATGAAAAACTGTTTTTT. The chain links TRBV10-3 to TRBJ1-4, with TRBD1 matching 9 bases. Germline V gene sequence: CDR1 ENHRY, CDR2 SYGVKD. The CDR3 runs to 17 residues. V shed 3 bases, J shed 3 bases, and the junction held 8 bases outside the gene matches.

Concerning this clonotype: A junction end diverges from the germline sequence, so it may reflect a read error. The genes are TRBV11-2 and TRBJ2-7; 11 bases are a match to TRBD2. The length of the CDR3 is 15 residues. Looked up from germline, CDR1 is SGHAT and CDR2 is FQNNGV. This chain's CDR3 is CASNFETSGTYGQYF. The CDR3 nucleotides read TGTGCCAGCAACTTTGAGACTAGCGGGACGTACGGGCAGTACTTC.

The V and J genes are TRBV7-2 and TRBJ2-3, with D unclear. Germline-derived CDR1 and CDR2 are SGHTA and FQGNSA. With 5 bases removed from V and 1 base from J, the gap between germline ends came to 10 bases. This CDR3 comprises 14 residues. CDR3 bases: TGTGCCAGCAGCCAAGGGTGGGGCACAGATACGCAGTATTTT. Encoded protein: CASSQGWGTDTQYF.

As to this clonotype: With a much larger clone just one base away, this may be a read error. The chain combines TRBV14 with TRBJ2-7, with a tentative D call TRBD1 (8 bases). Germline assignment: CDR1 SGHDN and CDR2 FVKESK. Trimming removed 7 bases from V and 3 bases from J, with 22 bases in between. CDR3 length equals 16 residues. The CDR3 DNA follows: TGTGCCAGCAACCCCCGCACACAGGGGGGGTACTACGAGCAGTACTTC. This gives the protein CASNPRTQGGYYEQYF.